The T cell receptor (beta chain) under discussion was sequenced for a study of molecular identifiers for immune sequencing clone quantification. The CDR3 is made up of 13 amino acids. The V gene lost 7 bases and the J gene lost 5 bases, with 14 bases spanning the gap. Looked up from germline, CDR1 is MDHEN and CDR2 is SYDVKM. The authors built bulk TCR libraries by previously described methods with listed TCR primers. TCRdb passed the PCR reads through MiXCR, listing each CDR3 protein once. The table lists about 640,000 distinct CDR3 sequences, 15% to 20% of them singletons. This clonotype appeared once.

This TCR derives from a human donor in good health. Some libraries in this study had Jurkat cell RNA spiked in. The gene calls are TRBV28 and TRBJ2-5, with D possibly matching TRBD2 (6 bases). The sequenced sample was naive CD8+ T cells from blood, with Jurkat cell RNA spiked in. This sample's subset: FACS-sorted CD8+CD4-CCR7+CD45RA+ naive T cells. The CDR3 reads CASTGDLGETQYF. The CDR3 DNA reads as TGTGCCAGCACGGGGGACCTTGGGGAGACCCAGTACTTC.